This is a list of T cell receptor beta chains from one sample in a study of T-cell reconstitution after alpha-beta-depleted transplantation in children. TCRdb used MiXCR to reprocess the PCR reads, holding one entry per CDR3 protein. The sample holds 55,000 to 90,000 distinct CDR3 sequences, roughly 4.9% seen once. The material was PBMCs, mostly from graft donor cells, obtained 180 days after TCRalphabeta/CD19-depleted stem cell transplant. The receptors stem from a boy younger than two who had a stem cell transplant for acute myeloid leukemia, so the T cells may come from the graft donor. Each CDR3 is given with its conserved first and last residue. A D gene is named only where the DNA matches it firmly. Size is stated as how often the clone was seen (once, few, many) or a class if it is expanded.

V	J	length	D	size	DNA	CDR3
TRBV7-2	TRBJ2-7	15	NA	many	TGTGCCAGCAGCCCCCAGGGGGGGGGCACCTACGAGCAGTACTTC	CASSPQGGGTYEQYF
TRBV12-3/TRBV12-4	TRBJ2-2	14	NA	many	TGTGCCAGCAGTTTCACAGCGAACACCGGGGAGCTGTTTTTT	CASSFTANTGELFF
TRBV4-1	TRBJ1-4	14	NA	many	TGCGCCAGCAGCCACGGGGCAACTAATGAAAAACTGTTTTTT	CASSHGATNEKLFF
TRBV12-3/TRBV12-4	TRBJ1-6	14	NA	many	TGTGCCAGCAGCCTAGGTCGGGACACTTCACCCCTCCACTTT	CASSLGRDTSPLHF
TRBV7-2	TRBJ2-7	12	NA	many	TGTGCCAGTGGGGGCCCGATCTACGAGCAGTACTTC	CASGGPIYEQYF
TRBV5-1	TRBJ1-1	15	NA	many	TGCGCCAGCAGCTTGAGGACAGTGGGAAGCACTGAAGCTTTCTTT	CASSLRTVGSTEAFF
TRBV7-7	TRBJ2-1	16	TRBD2	many	TGTGCCAGCAGCCAGGGGGTAGCGGGGGCCTACAATGAGCAGTTCTTC	CASSQGVAGAYNEQFF
TRBV12-3/TRBV12-4	TRBJ2-4	15	NA	many	TGTGCCAGCAGTTTAGGGTCCGCGATTGTAAGGCCACAGTACTTC	CASSLGSAIVRPQYF
TRBV15	TRBJ2-5	15	NA	many	TGTGCCACCAGCAGAGATGGCCAGATTCAAGAGACCCAGTACTTC	CATSRDGQIQETQYF
TRBV4-1	TRBJ2-2	17	NA	many	TGCGCCAGCAGCCAAGATCTCGTCGGGGCGAACACCGGGGAGCTGTTTTTT	CASSQDLVGANTGELFF
TRBV24-1	TRBJ1-2	13	NA	many	TGTGCCACCAGTGTTGGGGGAACCTATGGCTACACCTTC	CATSVGGTYGYTF